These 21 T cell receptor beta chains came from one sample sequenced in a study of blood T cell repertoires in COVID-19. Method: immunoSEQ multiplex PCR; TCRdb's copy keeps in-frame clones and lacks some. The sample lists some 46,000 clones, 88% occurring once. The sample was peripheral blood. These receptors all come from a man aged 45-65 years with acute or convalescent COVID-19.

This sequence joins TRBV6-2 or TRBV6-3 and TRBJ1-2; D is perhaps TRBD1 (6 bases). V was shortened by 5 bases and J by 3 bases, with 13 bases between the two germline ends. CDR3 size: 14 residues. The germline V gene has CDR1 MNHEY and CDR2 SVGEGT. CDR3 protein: CASSRQEFHYGYTF. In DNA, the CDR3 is TGTGCCAGCAGTCGACAGGAATTTCACTATGGCTACACCTTC.

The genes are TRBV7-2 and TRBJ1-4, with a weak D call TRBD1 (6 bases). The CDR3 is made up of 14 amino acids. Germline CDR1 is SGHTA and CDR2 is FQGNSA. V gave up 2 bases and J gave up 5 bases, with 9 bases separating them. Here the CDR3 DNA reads TGTGCCAGCAGCTTACAGGGGCTCAATGAAAAACTGTTTTTT. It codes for CASSLQGLNEKLFF.

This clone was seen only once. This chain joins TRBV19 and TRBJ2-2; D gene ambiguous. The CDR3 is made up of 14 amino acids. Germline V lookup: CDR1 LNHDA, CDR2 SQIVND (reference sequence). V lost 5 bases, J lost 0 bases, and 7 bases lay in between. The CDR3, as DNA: TGTGCCAGTAGTCTTTTAGCGAACACCGGGGAGCTGTTTTTT. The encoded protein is CASSLLANTGELFF.

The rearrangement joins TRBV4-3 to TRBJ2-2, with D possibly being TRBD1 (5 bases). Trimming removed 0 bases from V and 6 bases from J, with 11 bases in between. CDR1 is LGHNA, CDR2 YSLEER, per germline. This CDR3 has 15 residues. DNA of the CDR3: TGCGCCAGCAGCCAAGATCTAGGGGTATCCGGGGAGCTGTTTTTT. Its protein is CASSQDLGVSGELFF.

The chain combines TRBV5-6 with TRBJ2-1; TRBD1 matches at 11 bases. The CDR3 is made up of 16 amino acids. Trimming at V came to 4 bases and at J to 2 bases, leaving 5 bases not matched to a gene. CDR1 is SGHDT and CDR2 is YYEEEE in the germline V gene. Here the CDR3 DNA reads TGTGCCAGCAGCACGGGACAGGGGGTTACCTACAATGAGCAGTTCTTC. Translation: CASSTGQGVTYNEQFF.

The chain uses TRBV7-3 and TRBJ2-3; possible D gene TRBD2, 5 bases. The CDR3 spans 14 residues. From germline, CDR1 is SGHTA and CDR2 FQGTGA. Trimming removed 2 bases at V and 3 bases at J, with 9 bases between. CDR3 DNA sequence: TGTGCCAGCAGCTTATCCCCGGGGACAGATACGCAGTATTTT. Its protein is CASSLSPGTDTQYF.

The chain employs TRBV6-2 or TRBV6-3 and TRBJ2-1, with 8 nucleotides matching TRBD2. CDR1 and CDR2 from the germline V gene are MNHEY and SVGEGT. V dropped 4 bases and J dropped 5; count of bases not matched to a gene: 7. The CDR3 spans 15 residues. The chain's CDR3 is CASSLSAGGNNEQFF. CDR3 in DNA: TGTGCCAGCAGTTTATCGGCGGGGGGTAACAATGAGCAGTTCTTC.

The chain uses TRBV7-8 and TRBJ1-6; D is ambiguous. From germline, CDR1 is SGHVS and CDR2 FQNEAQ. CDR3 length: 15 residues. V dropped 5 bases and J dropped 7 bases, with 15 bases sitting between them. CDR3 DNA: TGTGCCAGCAGCCAAGACCGGGGTCCGAATTCACCCCTCCACTTT. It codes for CASSQDRGPNSPLHF. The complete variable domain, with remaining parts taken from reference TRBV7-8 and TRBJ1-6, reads GAGVSQSPRYKVAKRGQDVALRCDPISGHVSLFWYQQALGQGPEFLTYFQNEAQLDKSGLPSDRFFAERPEGSVSTLKIQRTQQEDSAVYLCASSQDRGPNSPLHFGNGTRLTVT.

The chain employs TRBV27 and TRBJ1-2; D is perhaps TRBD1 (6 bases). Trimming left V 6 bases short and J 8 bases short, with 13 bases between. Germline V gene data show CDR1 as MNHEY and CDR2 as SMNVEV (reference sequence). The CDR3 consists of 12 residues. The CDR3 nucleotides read TGTGCCAGCAGCAACAGGGCCTCGGGCTACACCTTC. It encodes CASSNRASGYTF.

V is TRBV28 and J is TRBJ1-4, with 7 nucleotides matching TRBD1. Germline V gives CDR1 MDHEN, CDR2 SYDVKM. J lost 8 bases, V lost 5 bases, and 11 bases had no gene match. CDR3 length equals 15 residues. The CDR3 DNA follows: TGTGCCAGCAGTCGGACAGGCCCGACGGCCGAAAAACTGTTTTTT. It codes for CASSRTGPTAEKLFF.

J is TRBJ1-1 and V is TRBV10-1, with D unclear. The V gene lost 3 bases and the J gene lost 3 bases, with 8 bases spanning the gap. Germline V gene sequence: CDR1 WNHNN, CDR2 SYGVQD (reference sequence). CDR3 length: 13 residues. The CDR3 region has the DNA TGCGCCAGCAGTGAAAACATCGACACTGAAGCTTTCTTT. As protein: CASSENIDTEAFF.

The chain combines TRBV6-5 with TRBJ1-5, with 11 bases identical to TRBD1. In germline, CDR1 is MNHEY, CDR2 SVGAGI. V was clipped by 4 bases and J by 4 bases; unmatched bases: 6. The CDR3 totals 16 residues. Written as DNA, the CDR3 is TGTGCCAGCAGTTCCGGGACAGGGGGTTTTAATCAGCCCCAGCATTTT. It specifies CASSSGTGGFNQPQHF.

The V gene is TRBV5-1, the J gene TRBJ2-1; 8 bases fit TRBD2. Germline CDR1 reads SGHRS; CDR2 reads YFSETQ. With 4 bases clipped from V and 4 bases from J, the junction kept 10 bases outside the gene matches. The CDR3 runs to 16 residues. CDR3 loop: CASSLRGSGEYNEQFF. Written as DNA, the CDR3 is TGCGCCAGCAGCCTCCGGGGTAGCGGGGAATACAATGAGCAGTTCTTC.

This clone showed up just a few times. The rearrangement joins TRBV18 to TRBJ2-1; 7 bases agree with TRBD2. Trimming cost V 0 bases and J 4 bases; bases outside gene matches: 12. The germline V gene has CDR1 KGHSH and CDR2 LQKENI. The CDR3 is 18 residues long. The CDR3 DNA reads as TGTGCCAGCTCACCACCCCTAGGGGACGGGGGGACTTACAATGAGCAGTTCTTC. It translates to CASSPPLGDGGTYNEQFF. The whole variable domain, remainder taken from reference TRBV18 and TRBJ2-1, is NAGVMQNPRHLVRRRGQEARLRCSPMKGHSHVYWYRQLPEEGLKFMVYLQKENIIDESGMPKERFSAEFPKEGPSILRIQQVVRGDSAAYFCASSPPLGDGGTYNEQFFGPGTRLTVL.

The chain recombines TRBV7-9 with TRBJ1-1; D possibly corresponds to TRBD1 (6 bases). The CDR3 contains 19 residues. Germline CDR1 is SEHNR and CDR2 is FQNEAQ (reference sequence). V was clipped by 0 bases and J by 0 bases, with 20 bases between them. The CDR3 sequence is CASSLARLSYGGMNTEAFF. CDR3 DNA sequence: TGTGCCAGCAGCTTAGCGCGACTATCTTATGGGGGCATGAACACTGAAGCTTTCTTT.

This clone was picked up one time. The DNA for the CDR3 is TGTGCCAGCACCCCGTCACCACAGGGGGCGCGTGGCTACACCTTC. As protein: CASTPSPQGARGYTF. V and J are TRBV9 and TRBJ1-2; TRBD1 agrees at 9 bases. V dropped 6 bases and J dropped 7; count of bases not matched to a gene: 13. The germline CDR1 and CDR2 sequences are SGDLS and YYNGEE. There are 15 residues in the CDR3.

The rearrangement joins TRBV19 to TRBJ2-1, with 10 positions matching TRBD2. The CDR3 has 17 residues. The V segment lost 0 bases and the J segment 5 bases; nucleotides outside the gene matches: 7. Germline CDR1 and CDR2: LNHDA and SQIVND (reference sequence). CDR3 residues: CASSIDRGTSVHNEQFF. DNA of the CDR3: TGTGCCAGTAGTATAGATCGGGGGACTAGCGTACACAATGAGCAGTTCTTC.

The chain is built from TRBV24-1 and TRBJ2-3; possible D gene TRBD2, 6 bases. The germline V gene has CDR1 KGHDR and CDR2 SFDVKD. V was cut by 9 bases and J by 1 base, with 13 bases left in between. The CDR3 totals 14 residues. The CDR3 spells CATGDPSGTDTQYF. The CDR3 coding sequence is TGTGCCACCGGGGACCCTAGCGGCACAGATACGCAGTATTTT.

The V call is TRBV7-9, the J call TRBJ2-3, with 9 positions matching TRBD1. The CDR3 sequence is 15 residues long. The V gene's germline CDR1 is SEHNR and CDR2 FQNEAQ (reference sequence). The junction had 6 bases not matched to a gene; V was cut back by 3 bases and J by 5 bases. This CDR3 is CASSLAQGAQDTQYF. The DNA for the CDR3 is TGTGCCAGCAGCTTGGCACAGGGGGCGCAAGATACGCAGTATTTT.

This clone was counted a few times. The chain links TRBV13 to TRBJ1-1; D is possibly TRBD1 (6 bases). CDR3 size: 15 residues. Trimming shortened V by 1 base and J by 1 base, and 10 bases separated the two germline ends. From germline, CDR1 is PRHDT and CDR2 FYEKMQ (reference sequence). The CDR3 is CASSLVGARNTEAFF. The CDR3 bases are TGTGCCAGCAGCTTAGTGGGGGCAAGGAACACTGAAGCTTTCTTT.

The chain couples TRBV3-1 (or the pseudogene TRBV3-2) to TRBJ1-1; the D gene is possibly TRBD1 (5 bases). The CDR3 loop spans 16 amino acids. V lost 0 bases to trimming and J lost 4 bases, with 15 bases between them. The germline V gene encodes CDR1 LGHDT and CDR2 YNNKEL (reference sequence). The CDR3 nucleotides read TGTGCCAGCAGCCAAGATTGGGGGGTTGGTTTCACTGAAGCTTTCTTT. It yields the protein CASSQDWGVGFTEAFF.